The sequence of this TCR beta chain was determined in a study of naive and memory T cell subsets. General observations from the study: Naive and memory repertoire findings lacked a ground truth for validation. Clonotypes here are unpaired alpha or beta chain sequences.

This clonotype has just a few counts. The antigen remains undetermined. The beta constant-region primer was an equimolar mix of two oligonucleotides covering TRBC1 and TRBC2. The cDNA 3' end received a ligated single-stranded oligonucleotide carrying the SP2 primer and a 12-nucleotide UMI. The ligated cDNA underwent four PCR rounds using SP2 and nested alpha and beta constant-region primers. Each CDR3 protein is one row after TCRdb ran MiXCR on the UMI-ligation and nested PCR reads. The data show 130,000 to 150,000 distinct CDR3 sequences, about 15% seen once. CDR1 and CDR2 (germline): SQVTM, ANQGSEA. The CDR3 runs to 11 residues.

The V call is TRBV29-1, the J call TRBJ1-1; TRBD1 is a possible D gene (5 bases). Sequencing was done on a sample of naive CD4+ T cells from blood. The receptor was derived from a human donor in good health. CDR3 coding DNA: TGCACGGGCAGGGAGGGGACTGAAGCTTTCTTT. Translation gives CTGREGTEAFF.